The 29 T cell receptor beta chains below come from one sample, sequenced in a study of blood T cell repertoires in COVID-19. Sequencing was performed with immunoSEQ multiplex PCR; in TCRdb, only in-frame clones are kept and a portion is missing. The sample holds approximately 290,000 clones, around 89% seen once. The sample was peripheral blood. The receptors originated from a man between 25 and 39 years old with acute or convalescent COVID-19.

The V and J genes are TRBV19 and TRBJ1-5; the D gene is possibly TRBD1 (6 bases). The V gene lost 7 bases and the J gene lost 6 bases, with 13 bases spanning the gap. This CDR3 spans 13 amino acids. Germline values: CDR1 LNHDA, CDR2 SQIVND (reference sequence). The CDR3 nucleotides read TGTGCCAGTAAGTTACAGGGCGGTCAGCCCCAGCATTTT. Translation gives CASKLQGGQPQHF. The full variable domain, its missing parts supplied by reference TRBV19 and TRBJ1-5, is DGGITQSPKYLFRKEGQNVTLSCEQNLNHDAMYWYRQDPGQGLRLIYYSQIVNDFQKGDIAEGYSVSREKKESFPLTVTSAQKNPTAFYLCASKLQGGQPQHFGDGTRLSIL.

The chain joins TRBV6-1 to TRBJ1-6; 7 bases match TRBD1. There are 14 residues in the CDR3. Germline-derived CDR1 and CDR2 are MNHNS and SASEGT. V lost 2 bases, J lost 10 bases, and 5 bases stayed unmatched. In nucleotides, the CDR3 is TGTGCCAGCAGTGAATACAGGGGAACGTCACCCCTCCACTTT. Protein sequence: CASSEYRGTSPLHF.

The genes are TRBV15 and TRBJ2-7; 8 bases are a match to TRBD2. Germline V lookup: CDR1 LNHNV, CDR2 YYDKDF (reference sequence). The CDR3 runs 14 residues. The J segment lost 3 bases and the V segment lost 2 bases, leaving 3 bases of the junction unmatched. The CDR3 protein is CATSRSGGVYEQYF. The CDR3 nucleotides read TGTGCCACCAGCAGATCCGGGGGGGTCTACGAGCAGTACTTC.

Notes on this clone: Other DNA sequences from this sample encode an identical CDR3 as well. This rearrangement joins TRBV28 to TRBJ1-2; D gene uncertain. CDR1 is MDHEN, CDR2 SYDVKM, per germline. CDR3 size: 10 residues. The V gene lost 4 bases and the J gene lost 5 bases, with 2 bases spanning the gap. CDR3 bases: TGTGCCAGCAGTTCTTATGGCTACACCTTC. It is translated as CASSSYGYTF.

The rearrangement uses TRBV4-1 and TRBJ2-5, with 8 positions matching TRBD2. CDR1 is MGHRA and CDR2 is YSYEKL in the germline V gene. CDR3 length equals 17 residues. V lost 8 bases to trimming and J lost 2 bases; unmatched junction nucleotides: 16. The CDR3 reads CASSSLPGGADQETQYF. In nucleotides, the CDR3 is TGCGCCAGCTCCTCACTTCCGGGAGGGGCCGATCAAGAGACCCAGTACTTC.

The chain uses TRBV27 and TRBJ2-1; 8 nucleotides agree with TRBD2. The CDR3 runs 18 residues. Trimming at V came to 4 bases and at J to 0 bases, leaving 11 bases not matched to a gene. Per the germline V gene, CDR1 is MNHEY and CDR2 is SMNVEV (reference sequence). The CDR3 DNA reads TGTGCCAGCAGTTACCTCGGAACTAGCGGCAGCTCCTACAATGAGCAGTTCTTC. Translated, it gives CASSYLGTSGSSYNEQFF.

This chain joins TRBV28 and TRBJ1-6, with D unresolved. Deletions cut 7 bases from V and 2 bases from J, with 27 bases between. CDR3 length equals 20 residues. CDR1 and CDR2 from the germline V gene are MDHEN and SYDVKM. The CDR3 reads CASTSRTYSRTGTYNSPLHF. The CDR3 bases are TGTGCCAGCACCTCAAGGACCTATTCCCGAACCGGGACCTATAATTCACCCCTCCACTTT.

In this sample, this clone turned up once. The chain couples TRBV29-1 to TRBJ2-3; 7 nucleotides align to TRBD2. CDR3 length: 13 amino acids. CDR1 is SQVTM and CDR2 is ANQGSEA in the germline V gene. The ends lost 6 bases at V and 0 bases at J; junction bases unmatched: 3. The CDR3 reads CSVWGGSTDTQYF. The DNA of the CDR3 is TGCAGCGTGTGGGGGGGGAGCACAGATACGCAGTATTTT.

This chain connects TRBV27 to TRBJ1-5; D call uncertain. With 5 bases removed from V and 4 bases from J, the gap between germline ends came to 18 bases. This CDR3 is built from 16 residues. Germline V gene lookup returns CDR1 MNHEY and CDR2 SMNVEV (reference sequence). CDR3 coding DNA: TGTGCCAGCAGTGACATCCTCGACCTCGGAAATCAGCCCCAGCATTTT. This translates into CASSDILDLGNQPQHF.

The chain couples TRBV7-9 to TRBJ2-7; D not certain. V lost 7 bases to trimming and J lost 6 bases, with 13 bases between them. The CDR3 has 12 amino acids. Germline V lookup: CDR1 SEHNR, CDR2 FQNEAQ (reference sequence). CDR3 amino acids: CASTPGLLEQYF. CDR3 nucleotide sequence: TGTGCCAGCACCCCGGGTCTTCTCGAGCAGTACTTC.

This rearrangement joins TRBV9 to TRBJ2-5, with D unresolved. The germline V and J ends were trimmed by 3 bases and 3 bases, with 3 bases remaining between them. Germline V gene lookup returns CDR1 SGDLS and CDR2 YYNGEE. This CDR3 contains 11 residues. This CDR3 is CASSAEETQYF. The CDR3 DNA sequence: TGTGCCAGCAGCGCCGAAGAGACCCAGTACTTC. The complete variable domain, with remaining parts taken from reference TRBV9 and TRBJ2-5, reads DSGVTQTPKHLITATGQRVTLRCSPRSGDLSVYWYQQSLDQGLQFLIQYYNGEERAKGNILERFSAQQFPDLHSELNLSSLELGDSALYFCASSAEETQYFGPGTRLLVL.

The rearrangement joins TRBV5-1 to TRBJ2-1; 10 nucleotides line up with TRBD2. The CDR3 has 15 amino acids. CDR1 and CDR2 (germline): SGHRS, YFSETQ. The V segment lost 4 bases and the J segment 5 bases; nucleotides outside the gene matches: 6. CDR3 loop: CASSLPGLADNEQFF. CDR3 nucleotides: TGCGCCAGCAGCCTCCCCGGACTAGCGGACAATGAGCAGTTCTTC.

The DNA of the CDR3 is TGTGCCAGCGATGGGACTGGTTATGGCTACACCTTC. This sequence encodes CASDGTGYGYTF. The chain joins TRBV12-3 or TRBV12-4 to TRBJ1-2; maybe TRBD1 (5 bases). Deletions cut 8 bases from V and 5 bases from J, with 12 bases between. This CDR3 has 12 amino acids.

This chain joins TRBV28 and TRBJ2-2; a weak D match, TRBD2 (5 bases). Looked up from germline, CDR1 is MDHEN and CDR2 is SYDVKM. The CDR3 covers 16 residues. V was shortened by 3 bases and J by 1 base, with 12 bases between the two germline ends. The CDR3 DNA reads as TGTGCCAGCAGTTTGAATGGACTTATGAACACCGGGGAGCTGTTTTTT. Translating gives CASSLNGLMNTGELFF.

This clone was observed a handful of times. This chain uses TRBV10-3 with TRBJ2-2, with 7 bases that match TRBD1. Germline lookup yields CDR1 ENHRY and CDR2 SYGVKD. The CDR3 sequence is 15 residues long. The J segment lost 4 bases and the V segment lost 1 base, leaving 3 bases of the junction unmatched. The CDR3 reads CAISEWTGVTGELFF. The CDR3, as DNA: TGTGCCATCAGTGAGTGGACAGGAGTCACCGGGGAGCTGTTTTTT.

J is TRBJ2-5 and V is TRBV12-5, with a tentative D call TRBD2 (5 bases). The CDR3 has 17 residues. The germline V gene has CDR1 LGHNT and CDR2 FRNRAP. V was cut by 3 bases and J by 1 base, with 18 bases left in between. CDR3 in amino acids: CASGLGIGVLLQETQYF. The CDR3 region has the DNA TGTGCTAGTGGTTTAGGTATCGGGGTACTACTCCAAGAGACCCAGTACTTC.

The chain recombines TRBV28 with TRBJ1-5; a weak D match, TRBD1 (6 bases). The CDR3 totals 14 residues. CDR1 and CDR2 from the germline V gene are MDHEN and SYDVKM. Trimming pared 3 bases from V and 4 bases from J, leaving 10 bases between. The CDR3 coding sequence is TGTGCCAGCAGTTTCGGGGGGGCGAATCAGCCCCAGCATTTT. Its translation: CASSFGGANQPQHF.

V usage is TRBV2 and J usage is TRBJ1-2; D is unresolved. V dropped 7 bases and J dropped 6 bases, with 12 bases sitting between them. CDR1 and CDR2 from the germline V gene are SNHLY and FYNNEI. The CDR3 runs 12 residues. The CDR3 coding sequence is TGTGCCAGCATCCGCAGGAACGATGGCTACACCTTC. Protein sequence: CASIRRNDGYTF.

The gene calls are TRBV11-3 and TRBJ2-1; 8 nucleotides align to TRBD2. Trimming took 5 bases from V and 7 from J; bases not matched to a gene: 10. The CDR3 runs to 15 residues. The germline V gene has CDR1 SGHNT and CDR2 YENEEA. The DNA of the CDR3 is TGTGCCAGCAGCCTCCATAAGGGACTAGAGAATGAGCAGTTCTTC. Protein sequence: CASSLHKGLENEQFF.

This chain uses TRBV12-5 with TRBJ2-5, with a weak D call TRBD1 (6 bases). V was trimmed by 6 bases and J by 4 bases, leaving 12 bases between them. CDR3 size: 13 residues. CDR1 and CDR2 from the germline V gene are LGHNT and FRNRAP. CDR3 coding DNA: TGTGCTAGTGGGCTGAGGGGGAGAGAGACCCAGTACTTC. The encoded protein is CASGLRGRETQYF.

V and J are TRBV18 and TRBJ1-3; the D is unclear. The CDR3 has 15 residues. Between the trimmed V and J ends, which lost 2 bases and 2 bases, there was a span of 10 bases. Germline V gene sequence: CDR1 KGHSH, CDR2 LQKENI. CDR3 sequence (DNA): TGTGCCAGCTCACCATCCCCACTCCCTGGAAACACCATATATTTT. It translates to CASSPSPLPGNTIYF.

The chain links TRBV4-1 to TRBJ2-7; TRBD2 aligns across 11 bases. J gave up 1 base and V 4 bases, and 12 bases lay outside the gene matches. CDR1 is MGHRA and CDR2 is YSYEKL in the germline V gene. The CDR3 spans 18 residues. The CDR3 reads CASSRQTSGAPISYEQYF. CDR3 DNA: TGCGCCAGCAGCCGCCAGACTAGCGGGGCGCCTATATCCTACGAGCAGTACTTC.

The J gene is TRBJ1-1, the V gene TRBV18; tentative D call: TRBD1 (5 bases). V dropped 3 bases and J dropped 0 bases, with 20 bases sitting between them. Germline V gene data show CDR1 as KGHSH and CDR2 as LQKENI. The CDR3 sequence is 18 residues long. The CDR3: CASSPRTTHWGMNTEAFF. The CDR3, as DNA: TGTGCCAGCTCACCGAGGACCACCCACTGGGGCATGAACACTGAAGCTTTCTTT.

The chain employs TRBV3-1 (or the pseudogene TRBV3-2) and TRBJ1-2; maybe TRBD1 (5 bases). This CDR3 has 12 residues. Germline V gives CDR1 LGHDT, CDR2 YNNKEL (reference sequence). V was trimmed by 4 bases and J by 7 bases, leaving 10 bases between them. The chain's CDR3 is CASSPAGGGYTF. CDR3 DNA sequence: TGTGCCAGCAGCCCGGCCGGGGGTGGCTACACCTTC.

This chain connects TRBV6-5 to TRBJ1-5, with D possibly TRBD1 on 5 matching bases. Germline V CDR1 and CDR2: MNHEY, SVGAGI. V was cut by 5 bases and J by 4 bases, with 15 bases left in between. This CDR3 spans 15 amino acids. The CDR3 DNA is TGTGCCAGCAGTACCCAACAGGAATTAAATCAGCCCCAGCATTTT. Its protein product is CASSTQQELNQPQHF.

The chain carries TRBV6-2 or TRBV6-3 and TRBJ2-3; 11 nucleotides agree with TRBD2. Germline assignment: CDR1 MNHEY and CDR2 SVGEGT. The CDR3 runs 16 residues. V trimming: 4 bases; J trimming: 3 bases; junction bases outside the gene matches: 6. The CDR3 bases are TGTGCCAGCAGTTGGCTAGCGGGGGGCAGGACAGATACGCAGTATTTT. It yields the protein CASSWLAGGRTDTQYF.

The sample holds a few counts of this clone. The chain couples TRBV5-4 to TRBJ2-1; 7 bases align to TRBD2. V lost 4 bases, J lost 2 bases, and 9 bases stayed unmatched. The CDR3 covers 16 residues. Germline V gene lookup returns CDR1 SGHNT and CDR2 YYREEE (reference sequence). The CDR3 coding sequence is TGTGCCAGCAGCGTGCTGGCGGGGGAAACCTACAATGAGCAGTTCTTC. This encodes CASSVLAGETYNEQFF.

The chain employs TRBV7-9 and TRBJ2-1, with TRBD2 matching 8 bases. Germline V lookup: CDR1 SEHNR, CDR2 FQNEAQ (reference sequence). This CDR3 contains 13 residues. The V and J ends lost 4 bases and 8 bases, in that order; junction bases with no gene match: 4. The CDR3 region is CASSYRGGHEQFF. CDR3 sequence (DNA): TGTGCCAGCAGCTACCGGGGGGGCCATGAGCAGTTCTTC.

V is TRBV6-5 and J is TRBJ2-5; 7 nucleotides agree with TRBD2. The CDR3 totals 15 residues. In germline, CDR1 is MNHEY, CDR2 SVGAGI. The trim removed 2 bases at V and 7 bases at J, leaving 10 bases unmatched. CDR3 sequence: CASSYNLAALGTQYF. DNA for the CDR3: TGTGCCAGCAGTTACAATCTAGCGGCCCTAGGGACCCAGTACTTC.